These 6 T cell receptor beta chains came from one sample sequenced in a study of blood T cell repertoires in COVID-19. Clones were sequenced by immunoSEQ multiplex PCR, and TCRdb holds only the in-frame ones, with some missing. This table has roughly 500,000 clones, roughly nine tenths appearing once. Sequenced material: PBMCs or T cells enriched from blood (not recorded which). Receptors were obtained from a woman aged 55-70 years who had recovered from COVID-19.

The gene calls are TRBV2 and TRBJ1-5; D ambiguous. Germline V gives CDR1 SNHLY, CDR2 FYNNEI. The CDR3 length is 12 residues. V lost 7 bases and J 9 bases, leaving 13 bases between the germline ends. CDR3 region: CASNLRRGPQHF. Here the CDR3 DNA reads TGTGCCAGCAATCTGCGGCGGGGGCCCCAGCATTTT.

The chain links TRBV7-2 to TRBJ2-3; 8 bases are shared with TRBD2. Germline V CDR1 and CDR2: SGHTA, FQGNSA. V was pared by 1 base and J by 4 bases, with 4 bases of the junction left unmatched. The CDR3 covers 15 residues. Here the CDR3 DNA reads TGTGCCAGCAGCTTAGGCGGGGGGAAGCCAGATACGCAGTATTTT. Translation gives CASSLGGGKPDTQYF.

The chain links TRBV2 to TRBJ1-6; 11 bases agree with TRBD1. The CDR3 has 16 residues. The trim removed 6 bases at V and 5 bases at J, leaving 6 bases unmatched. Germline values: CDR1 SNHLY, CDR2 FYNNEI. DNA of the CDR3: TGTGCCAGCAGCGGGACAGGGGGATCAAATAATTCACCCCTCCACTTT. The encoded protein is CASSGTGGSNNSPLHF.

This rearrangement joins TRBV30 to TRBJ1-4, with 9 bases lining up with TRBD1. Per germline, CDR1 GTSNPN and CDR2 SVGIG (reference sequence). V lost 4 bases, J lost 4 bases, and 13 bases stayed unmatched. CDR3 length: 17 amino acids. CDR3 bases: TGTGCCTGGAAACCCCGGACAGGGGTCCCCCTTAATGAAAAACTGTTTTTT. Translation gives CAWKPRTGVPLNEKLFF.

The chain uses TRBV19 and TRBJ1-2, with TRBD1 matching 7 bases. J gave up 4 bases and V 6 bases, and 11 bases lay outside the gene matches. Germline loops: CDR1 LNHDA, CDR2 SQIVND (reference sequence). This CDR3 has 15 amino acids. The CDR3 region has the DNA TGTGCCAGTAGCACGACAGGGCCGCCGGGCTATGGCTACACCTTC. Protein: CASSTTGPPGYGYTF.

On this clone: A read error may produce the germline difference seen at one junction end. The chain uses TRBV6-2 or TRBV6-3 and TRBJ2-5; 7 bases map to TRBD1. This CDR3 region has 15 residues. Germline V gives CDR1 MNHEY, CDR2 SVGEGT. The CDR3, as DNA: TGTGCCAGCGGTTACGGCGGCAGGGGGTATGAGACCCAGTACTTC. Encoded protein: CASGYGGRGYETQYF.